The 20 T cell receptor beta chains below come from one sample, sequenced in a study of vaccination and CD4 T cells after COVID-19. The treatment is: roughly 11-day PBMC culture with coronavirus spike peptide pools or control peptides (ViraFEST assay). The antigens these receptors bind are not known. The Oncomine TCR Beta short-read assay sequenced DNA from cultured CD4+ T cells. In TCRdb, the PCR reads were re-called with MiXCR into one record per CDR3 protein. The data contain some 26,000 distinct CDR3 sequences, less than 60% of them singletons. Sequences were derived from CD4+ T cells from blood, cultured in vitro, sampled before SARS-CoV-2 vaccination. These receptors were taken from a human donor who received a COVID-19 vaccine.

There are a few counts of this clonotype. The chain combines TRBV2 with TRBJ1-5; TRBD1 is a possible D gene (6 bases). The CDR3 is 13 amino acids. Germline V lookup: CDR1 SNHLY, CDR2 FYNNEI. Trimming removed 6 bases at V and 3 bases at J, with 9 bases between. The CDR3 loop is CASSGGLNQPQHF. The DNA of the CDR3 is TGTGCCAGCAGCGGGGGCCTCAATCAGCCCCAGCATTTT.

This rearrangement joins TRBV2 to TRBJ1-3, with TRBD1 as a possible D gene (5 bases). Germline V gene sequence: CDR1 SNHLY, CDR2 FYNNEI. This CDR3 is 12 amino acids long. CDR3 loop: CAGSQGGNTIYF. DNA for the CDR3: TGTGCTGGTAGCCAGGGAGGAAACACCATATATTTT.

V gene TRBV20-1 combines with J gene TRBJ2-3; 10 positions match TRBD2. The CDR3 runs 15 residues. V lost 1 base to trimming and J lost 2 bases; unmatched junction nucleotides: 3. Germline V CDR1 and CDR2: DFQATT, SNEGSKA (reference sequence). Here the CDR3 DNA reads TGCAGTGCTAGAGTACTAGCGGGGCTCACAGATACGCAGTATTTT. It yields the protein CSARVLAGLTDTQYF.

This clonotype was observed a handful of times. The chain has TRBV15 and TRBJ2-5; D ambiguous. Germline CDR1 reads LNHNV; CDR2 reads YYDKDF (reference sequence). CDR3 length equals 15 residues. V lost 8 bases to trimming and J lost 1 base, with 17 bases between them. Here the CDR3 reads CATHQSPVGQETQYF. The CDR3 DNA reads TGTGCCACCCACCAGAGCCCGGTCGGCCAAGAGACCCAGTACTTC.

A few counts support this clonotype. The chain links TRBV6-1 to TRBJ1-2, with D perhaps matching TRBD1 (6 bases). The CDR3 covers 13 residues. Germline V gene data show CDR1 as MNHNS and CDR2 as SASEGT. Trimming left V 3 bases short and J 4 bases short, with 9 bases between. CDR3 amino acids: CASSERGGYGYTF. The CDR3 DNA follows: TGTGCCAGCAGTGAGAGGGGGGGCTATGGCTACACCTTC.

The V and J genes are TRBV6-2 or TRBV6-3 and TRBJ1-1, with D unresolved. The CDR3 runs to 15 residues. The germline V gene encodes CDR1 MNHEY and CDR2 SVGEGT. Deletions cut 2 bases from V and 1 base from J, with 11 bases between. The CDR3: CASSYNPVSNTEAFF. As DNA, the CDR3 is TGTGCCAGCAGTTACAATCCGGTATCGAACACTGAAGCTTTCTTT.

The V call is TRBV5-5, the J call TRBJ2-5, with TRBD1 as a possible D gene (5 bases). Trimming left V 2 bases short and J 2 bases short, with 16 bases between. The germline gives CDR1 SGHKS, CDR2 YYEKEE (reference sequence). The CDR3 is 16 residues long. The DNA for the CDR3 is TGTGCCAGCAGCTTTGGGGCAGGAGCAGCTCAAGAGACCCAGTACTTC. It specifies CASSFGAGAAQETQYF.

The sample holds one count of this clonotype. The chain joins TRBV6-1 to TRBJ1-5; D might be TRBD1 (5 bases). Germline assignment: CDR1 MNHNS and CDR2 SASEGT. V dropped 3 bases and J dropped 2 bases, with 17 bases sitting between them. This CDR3 contains 17 residues. The CDR3 coding sequence is TGTGCCAGCAGTGATTTGGGGATTGGGGCGGGCAATCAGCCCCAGCATTTT. This sequence encodes CASSDLGIGAGNQPQHF.

This clonotype has only a few counts. V gene TRBV11-3 combines with J gene TRBJ1-2; 9 nucleotides match TRBD1. The V and J ends lost 5 bases and 2 bases, in that order; junction bases with no gene match: 12. The CDR3 is 17 residues long. Per the germline V gene, CDR1 is SGHNT and CDR2 is YENEEA. The CDR3 region has the DNA TGTGCCAGCAGCCCGGGGACAGGGACCCATGTCAACTATGGCTACACCTTC. It translates to CASSPGTGTHVNYGYTF.

The chain recombines TRBV6-1 with TRBJ2-7, with TRBD2 matching over 7 bases. The CDR3 length is 16 residues. CDR1 is MNHNS, CDR2 SASEGT, per germline. J was trimmed by 0 bases and V by 0 bases; bases with no gene match: 5. The CDR3 sequence: CASSEAGGVISYEQYF. The CDR3 DNA reads as TGTGCCAGCAGTGAAGCGGGGGGGGTGATCTCCTACGAGCAGTACTTC.

This chain links TRBV7-8 with TRBJ2-7; 9 nucleotides match TRBD1. Losses at the gene ends were 3 bases for V and 2 bases for J; bases not matched to a gene: 5. Looked up from germline, CDR1 is SGHVS and CDR2 is FQNEAQ. This CDR3 spans 15 amino acids. CDR3 protein: CASSFHRDRAYEQYF. In DNA form, the CDR3 reads TGTGCCAGCAGCTTCCACCGGGACAGGGCCTACGAGCAGTACTTC.

This rearrangement joins TRBV20-1 to TRBJ2-3, with unresolved D. V lost 0 bases and J 4 bases, leaving 11 bases between the germline ends. CDR1 is DFQATT and CDR2 is SNEGSKA in the germline V gene (reference sequence). This CDR3 has 14 residues. CDR3 bases: TGCAGTGCTAGAGATCCGAGGCCCTCAGATACGCAGTATTTT. Protein product: CSARDPRPSDTQYF.

Note on this clonotype: The junction departs from the called germline gene at one end, perhaps through a read error. The chain uses TRBV19 and TRBJ1-2; D remains ambiguous. The V gene's germline CDR1 is LNHDA and CDR2 SQIVND (reference sequence). This CDR3 has 12 amino acids. The CDR3 sequence is CASISGRYDYTF. CDR3 coding DNA: TGTGCCAGTATCTCAGGAAGGTATGACTACACCTTC.

The V gene is TRBV20-1, the J gene TRBJ1-1; 7 bases line up with TRBD1. This CDR3 is 14 amino acids long. Losses at the gene ends were 0 bases for V and 3 bases for J; bases not matched to a gene: 4. Germline V CDR1 and CDR2: DFQATT, SNEGSKA (reference sequence). This chain's CDR3 is CSAREGGLDTEAFF. In DNA, the CDR3 is TGCAGTGCTAGAGAAGGGGGCCTGGACACTGAAGCTTTCTTT.

The CDR3 protein is CSADSGGMNTEAFF. CDR3 in DNA: TGCAGTGCGGATTCAGGGGGTATGAACACTGAAGCTTTCTTT. The gene calls are TRBV20-1 and TRBJ1-1, with 7 bases identical to TRBD1. This CDR3 is 14 amino acids long. The V segment lost 6 bases and the J segment 0 bases; nucleotides outside the gene matches: 7. Germline CDR1 is DFQATT and CDR2 is SNEGSKA (reference sequence).

This clonotype was seen a handful of times. The chain carries TRBV7-2 and TRBJ2-5, with 10 bases that match TRBD1. The CDR3 runs to 16 residues. The trim removed 5 bases at V and 2 bases at J, leaving 8 bases unmatched. CDR1 is SGHTA and CDR2 is FQGNSA in the germline V gene. In DNA, the CDR3 is TGTGCCAGCAGCACTTATTGGACAGGGGGACAAGAGACCCAGTACTTC. Its translation: CASSTYWTGGQETQYF.

The chain has TRBV6-5 and TRBJ2-5; 7 bases match TRBD2. Per germline, CDR1 MNHEY and CDR2 SVGAGI. The V gene end was trimmed by 0 bases and the J gene end by 6 bases; junction bases not matched to a gene: 7. CDR3 length: 15 residues. CDR3 coding DNA: TGTGCCAGCAGTTACTCCAGGTGGGGAGGGAAGACCCAGTACTTC. This translates into CASSYSRWGGKTQYF.

This clonotype was detected a few times. In DNA form, the CDR3 reads TGTGCCTGGAGTCCCGGACAGGGACTAAACACCATATATTTT. Its translation: CAWSPGQGLNTIYF. V usage is TRBV30 and J usage is TRBJ1-3, with TRBD1 identical over 8 bases. CDR1 is GTSNPN and CDR2 is SVGIG in the germline V gene (reference sequence). The ends lost 2 bases at V and 6 bases at J; junction bases unmatched: 6. The CDR3 extends over 14 amino acids.

This clonotype was seen a single time. The chain carries TRBV5-1 and TRBJ1-1; 7 nucleotides match TRBD1. From germline, CDR1 is SGHRS and CDR2 YFSETQ. This CDR3 is built from 15 residues. Trimming removed 3 bases from V and 10 bases from J; junction bases left unmatched: 15. CDR3 in amino acids: CASSWGGQSLVGAFF. The CDR3 DNA sequence: TGCGCCAGCAGCTGGGGGGGACAGTCCCTGGTCGGAGCTTTCTTT.

The V gene is TRBV9, the J gene TRBJ2-3; the D is unclear. Germline V gene lookup returns CDR1 SGDLS and CDR2 YYNGEE. Trimming removed 0 bases at V and 0 bases at J, with 2 bases between. The CDR3 covers 13 residues. This CDR3 is CASSVASTDTQYF. The CDR3 bases are TGTGCCAGCAGCGTAGCTAGCACAGATACGCAGTATTTT. Full variable domain (rest looked up from reference TRBV9 and TRBJ2-3): DSGVTQTPKHLITATGQRVTLRCSPRSGDLSVYWYQQSLDQGLQFLIQYYNGEERAKGNILERFSAQQFPDLHSELNLSSLELGDSALYFCASSVASTDTQYFGPGTRLTVL.